This record covers a single T cell receptor (beta chain). This clone was picked up one time. Its antigen is unknown. Per-base qualities were not stored, and no clone one base away is much larger. This specimen belongs to a study of shared clonotypes between healthy human individuals (dated by TCRdb to between 2020 and 2021). Turning to the overall study: The cohort included a few men and a couple of women between 18 and 49 years of age. Libraries were prepared and TCR repertoires were sequenced by different laboratories using diverse techniques, in order to increase sequencing depth and limit assay-specific biases. Blood TCR repertoires of five healthy adults were deeply sequenced to estimate repertoire size and the extent of clonotype sharing between individuals. Between about 0.94 and 8.9 billion PBMCs per donor were obtained by leukapheresis.

Its CDR3 holds 14 amino acids, cysteine through phenylalanine. Just the 42-base CDR3 DNA is kept, in frame starting at base 1. The V and J ends are trimmed by 3 bases and 4 bases, leaving 10 bases between them. CDR1 SGDLS and CDR2 YYNGEE were looked up in the germline V gene. Overall results and qualifications from the work: Pairwise subsampling led to the expectation that sequencing depth would affect the degree of clonotype sharing among donors. The genetic and exposure-history diversity represented was limited by the small number of donors. Only blood was sampled, and tissue TCR repertoires likely differ from those in blood.

Healthy HIV-negative adults with no recently reported acute infections or vaccinations were included as donors. Every donor was a Caucasian adult residing in Nashville, Tennessee, USA. In the unsorted samples, 85 million to 100 million PBMCs were counted, and genomic DNA was extracted using the QIAamp DNA Blood Mini kit. Blood was obtained by leukapheresis, after which PBMCs were separated by Ficoll-Histopaque density gradient centrifugation and cryopreserved in liquid nitrogen vapor phase. TCR CDR3 regions were amplified from genomic DNA by multiplex PCR using the deep immunoSEQ assay. Extracted genomic DNA from each cell subset was distributed evenly across all wells of several immunoSEQ 96-well plates, and each plate was treated as a replicate. For unsorted PBMC, 300 ng genomic DNA, equal to about 30,000 T cell genomes, was loaded into each replicate PCR. Ten immunoSEQ deep assay plates were used to sequence the unsorted PBMC genomic DNA. Purified libraries were quantified with a Qubit 3.0 fluorometer, sized on a Bioanalyzer 2100, and re-quantified with the KAPA Library Quantification kit. Every immunoSEQ 96-well plate was sequenced on a separate single-read 150-cycle Illumina NextSeq 550 flow cell. In the original analysis: Because only junctional sequences without quality scores were contained in the immunoSEQ output, filtering matching that applied to full-length reads could not be performed. Sequences were annotated with PyIR, a Python wrapper for IgBLAST v1.9, using IMGT germline references to assign V/J genes and CDR3. Reads with weak V/J assignments (E-value above 1e-6), missing CDR3, stop codons, out-of-frame junctions, or ambiguous translated residues were removed. A V3J clonotype was defined by an identical inferred V gene, J gene, and CDR3 amino acid sequence. Percentage overlap between repertoires was computed as shared unique clonotypes divided by the size of the smaller repertoire. RTK rarefaction, the Chao1 estimator, and Recon v2.1 estimates of unobserved clonotypes were used to assess repertoire richness. TCRdb retrieved this table from immuneACCESS and kept in-frame rearrangements only. Not all clones are present; in checked studies, unresolved V genes account for under half, and no reason is known for the remainder. V and J calls and clone size are as listed in that table; D and trimming were resolved from the DNA. The sample has about 490,000 clones on record, about three quarters of them singletons. The ten largest clones take up approximately 12% of the sample.

The sequenced material came from PBMCs. The chain joins TRBV9 to TRBJ2-2; the D gene is possibly TRBD1 or TRBD2, with 5 bases matching each. The source is a woman between 40 and 55 years old in good health. Some clones in this sample may be carry-over from other donors' samples. The CDR3 amino acid sequence is: CASSALGATGELFF. The DNA reads as follows: TGTGCCAGCAGCGCGCTCGGGGCCACCGGGGAGCTGTTTTTT.